This is a list of T cell receptor beta chains from one sample in a study of cytomegalovirus exposure and HLA in healthy donors. Sequencing was performed with immunoSEQ multiplex PCR; in TCRdb, only in-frame clones are kept and a portion is missing. The data show 200,000 to 250,000 clones, approximately 82% seen once. The sequenced sample was PBMCs. All receptors come from a man between 18 and 29 years old in good health and CMV-seronegative. Both conserved end residues are trimmed from each CDR3. Fields, in order: V gene, J gene, CDR3 protein.

>TRBV27|TRBJ2-7
ASSGGGRLYEQY
>TRBV11-2|TRBJ1-1
ASSLEETYFKGALNTEAF
>TRBV5-8|TRBJ1-3
ASSLDPHSGNTIY
>TRBV19|TRBJ1-5
ASSASGGSNQPQH
>TRBV5-1|TRBJ1-2
ASSRQGILQSRNYGYT
>TRBV6-1|TRBJ2-1
ASSAPLYRRTGDYNEQF
>TRBV4-1|TRBJ2-2
ASSQGRGSGELF
>TRBV7-9|TRBJ2-7
ASSPSGSYEQY
>TRBV2|TRBJ2-6
ASSEEGRTGLSGANVLT
>TRBV28|TRBJ2-5
ASSLPLTGETQY
>TRBV5-6|TRBJ2-1
ASSLVVNSLLYNEQF
>TRBV5-1|TRBJ2-7
ASSAEVSYEQY
>TRBV28|TRBJ2-5
ASSWTGLASQETQY
>TRBV19|TRBJ1-1
ASFTRVGEGTEAF
>TRBV27|TRBJ2-7
ASSSMSGFYEQY
>TRBV7-8|TRBJ2-1
ASSSRRRDNEQF
>TRBV2|.
ASSEVYEQY
>TRBV5-1|TRBJ1-2
ASSWGQGFNYGYT
>TRBV7-8|TRBJ2-1
ASSLGAGMTYNEQF
>TRBV10-3|TRBJ1-2
AISADRGEGYT
>TRBV6-4|TRBJ2-1
ASSDGTSGYNEQF
>TRBV30|TRBJ2-3
AWSVSGTGGDTQY
>TRBV6-5|TRBJ1-1
ASSPGRMNTEAF
>TRBV4-1|TRBJ1-5
ASSQTPGHNQPQH
>TRBV11-3|TRBJ2-5
ASSSGGTGGRETQY
>TRBV30|TRBJ2-1
AWSPTEGELF
>TRBV5-4|.
ASSFGTSFRLLSEQY
>TRBV5-1|TRBJ2-1
ASSLGTSGRSYNEQF
>TRBV5-1|TRBJ2-7
ASSPRRSWDEQY
>TRBV6-5|TRBJ2-3
ASSYTSGQSTDTQY
>TRBV18|TRBJ2-2
ASSPPSGGGTGELF
>TRBV28|TRBJ2-2
ASRQGSGTGELF
>TRBV4-1|TRBJ2-1
ASSQQNLNEQF
>TRBV7-6|TRBJ2-1
ASSFLPLAVRGEQF
>TRBV7-7|TRBJ2-3
ASSLGSGIDTQY
>TRBV2|TRBJ2-2
ASSDPWTSGRTLTGELF
>TRBV7-9|TRBJ1-1
ASSLEGQHLNTEAF
>TRBV2|TRBJ2-3
ASGINAGVRDTQY
>TRBV10-1|TRBJ2-3
ASSALAGVTDTQY
>TRBV6-5|TRBJ1-1
ASSSIQGLNTEAF
>TRBV28|TRBJ2-3
ASSSQREGQDTQY
>TRBV20-1|TRBJ2-7
SALRGNEQY
>TRBV2|TRBJ2-5
ASSLLGIEVTQY
>TRBV28|TRBJ2-7
ASSLSGTASYEQY
>TRBV6-5|TRBJ2-3
ASRPGTSTDTQY
>TRBV18|TRBJ1-1
ASSPPGQGNTEAF
>TRBV18|TRBJ1-3
ASSPDRLRISGNTIY
>TRBV29-1|TRBJ1-1
SVGKMGGTEAF
>TRBV9|TRBJ2-3
ASSPGLAEPSTDTQY
>TRBV10-3|TRBJ2-7
AISEGDITYEQY
>TRBV4-1|TRBJ2-1
ASSQKPGQGSKYNEQF
>TRBV7-9|TRBJ2-7
ASSSPLGDSKEQY
>TRBV19|TRBJ1-2
ASSDWDNSYGYT